This paragraph covers one TCR beta chain sequence. Authors' data handling: Reference gene primers were amplified, and this amplification served to estimate nucleated cell counts. TCRdb's copy holds only in-frame clones and misses some; the assay was immunoSEQ multiplex PCR. D and trimming come from the DNA, and the V and J calls and clone size come from that table. Found here are 200,000 to 300,000 clones, around 83% of them singletons; the top ten hold about an eighth. Losses at the gene ends were 4 bases for V and 5 bases for J; bases not matched to a gene: 4. The CDR3 has 14 residues. Germline V gene lookup returns CDR1 SEHNR and CDR2 FQNEAQ (reference sequence). This specimen comes from a study of blood T cell repertoires in COVID-19.

This chain links TRBV7-9 with TRBJ2-1; 8 nucleotides align to TRBD1. The sample was peripheral blood. The receptor was isolated from a woman in her sixties with active or convalescent COVID-19. CDR3 in amino acids: CASSSWTGNNEQFF. In nucleotides, the CDR3 is TGTGCCAGCAGCTCCTGGACAGGGAACAATGAGCAGTTCTTC.